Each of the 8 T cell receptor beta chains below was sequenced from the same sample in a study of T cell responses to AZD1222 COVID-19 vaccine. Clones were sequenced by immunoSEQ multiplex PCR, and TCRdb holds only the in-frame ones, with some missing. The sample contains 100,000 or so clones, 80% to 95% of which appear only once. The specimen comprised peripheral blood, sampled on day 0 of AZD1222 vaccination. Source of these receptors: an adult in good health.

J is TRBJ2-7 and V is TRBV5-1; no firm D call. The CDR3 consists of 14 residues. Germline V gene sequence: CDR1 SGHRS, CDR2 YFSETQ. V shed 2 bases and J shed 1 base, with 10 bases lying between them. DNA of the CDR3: TGCGCCAGCAGCTTAATGACGGAGTCCTACGAGCAGTACTTC. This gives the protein CASSLMTESYEQYF.

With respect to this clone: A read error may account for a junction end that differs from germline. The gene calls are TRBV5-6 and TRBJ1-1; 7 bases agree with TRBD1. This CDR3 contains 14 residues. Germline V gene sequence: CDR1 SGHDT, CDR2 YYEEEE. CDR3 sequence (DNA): TGTACCAGCAGCTTTACAGGGGAGAGCACTGAAGCTTTCTTT. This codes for CTSSFTGESTEAFF.

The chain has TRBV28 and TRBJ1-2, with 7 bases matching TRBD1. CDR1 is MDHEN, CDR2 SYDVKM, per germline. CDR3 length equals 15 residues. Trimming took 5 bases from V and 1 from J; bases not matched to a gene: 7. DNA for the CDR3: TGTGCCAGCAGTCCCGGGACAGCTCTTAACTATGGCTACACCTTC. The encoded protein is CASSPGTALNYGYTF.

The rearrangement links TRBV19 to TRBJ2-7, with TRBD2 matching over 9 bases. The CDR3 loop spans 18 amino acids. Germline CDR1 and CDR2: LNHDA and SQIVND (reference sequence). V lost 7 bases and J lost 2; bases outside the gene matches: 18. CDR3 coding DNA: TGTGCCAGTACCGCGGGAAACAGCGGGGGGACTTCGCCCTACGAGCAGTACTTC. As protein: CASTAGNSGGTSPYEQYF.

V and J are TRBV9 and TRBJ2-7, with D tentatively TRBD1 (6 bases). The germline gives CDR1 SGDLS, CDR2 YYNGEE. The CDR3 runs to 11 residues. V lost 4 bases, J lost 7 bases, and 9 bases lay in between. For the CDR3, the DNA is TGTGCCAGCAGCACCGGGACAGAGCAGTACTTC. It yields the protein CASSTGTEQYF.

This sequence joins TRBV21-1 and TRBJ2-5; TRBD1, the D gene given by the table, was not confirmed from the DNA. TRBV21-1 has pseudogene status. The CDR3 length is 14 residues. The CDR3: CASSKGGTAETQYF. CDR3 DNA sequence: TGTGCCAGCAGCAAAGGGGGGACAGCGGAGACCCAGTACTTC.

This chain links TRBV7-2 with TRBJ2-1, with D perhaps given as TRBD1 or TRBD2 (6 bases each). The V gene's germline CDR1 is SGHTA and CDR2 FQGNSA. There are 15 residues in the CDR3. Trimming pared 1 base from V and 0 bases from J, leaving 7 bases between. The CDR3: CASSLGGASYNEQFF. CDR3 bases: TGTGCCAGCAGCTTAGGGGGGGCCTCCTACAATGAGCAGTTCTTC.

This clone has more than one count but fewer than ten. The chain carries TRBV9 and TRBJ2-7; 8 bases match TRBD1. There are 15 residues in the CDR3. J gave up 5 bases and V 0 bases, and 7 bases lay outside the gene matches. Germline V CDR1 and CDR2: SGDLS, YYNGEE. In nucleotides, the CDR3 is TGTGCCAGCAGCGTAGCGGAACAGGGGGGCCACGAGCAGTACTTC. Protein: CASSVAEQGGHEQYF. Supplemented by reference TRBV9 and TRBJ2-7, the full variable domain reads DSGVTQTPKHLITATGQRVTLRCSPRSGDLSVYWYQQSLDQGLQFLIQYYNGEERAKGNILERFSAQQFPDLHSELNLSSLELGDSALYFCASSVAEQGGHEQYFGPGTRLTVT.